This TCR beta chain was identified during a study of shared clonotypes between healthy human individuals (TCRdb year 2020). Study-wide context: Two women and three men aged 18 to 49 years were included in the cohort. Each donor's leukapheresis produced roughly between roughly 0.85 and 9.5 billion PBMCs. For each donor, three plates each were used for CD4 naive and CD4 memory, two plates were used for CD8 naive, and one plate was used for CD8 memory. To increase sequencing depth and limit assay-specific biases, TCR repertoire library preparation and sequencing were carried out by different laboratories using diverse techniques. To estimate repertoire size and how much clonotype sharing occurs between individuals, the study deeply sequenced the blood TCR repertoires of roughly 5 healthy adults. General conclusions and limits of the study: Approximately 5% of naive CD4, 3% to 4% of naive CD8, about 2.5% of memory CD4, and around 0.4% of memory CD8 clonotypes were shared across several donors. Only blood was sampled, and tissue TCR repertoires likely differ from those in blood. Incomplete sequencing was indicated by rarefaction of sorted-subset datasets, despite the large sequencing depth. Because the study included only a small number of donors, the genetic and exposure-history diversity represented was limited. Naive subsets generally had larger estimated clonotype richness than memory subsets. Clonotypes shared by all four sorted-subset donors showed higher generation probabilities than non-shared clonotypes. Pairwise subsampling led to the expectation that sequencing depth would affect the degree of clonotype sharing among donors.

The donors were healthy, HIV-negative adults with no recently reported acute infections or vaccinations. All donors were Caucasian adults living in Nashville, Tennessee, USA. CD4+ T cells were enriched through magnetic negative selection, after which naive cells were positively selected on CD45RA and the remaining negative fraction served as the memory subset. Blood was collected by leukapheresis, and PBMCs were isolated by Ficoll-Histopaque density gradient centrifugation and then cryopreserved in liquid nitrogen vapor phase. Purity and quantity of every magnetically sorted T cell population were checked by analytical flow cytometry. Genomic DNA was isolated from every sorted fraction and measured by UV absorbance on a Nanodrop 2000c. Using the deep immunoSEQ assay, multiplex PCR amplified TCR CDR3 regions from genomic DNA. Extracted genomic DNA from each cell subset was distributed evenly across all wells of several immunoSEQ 96-well plates, and each plate was treated as a replicate. For sorted subsets, around 200 ng genomic DNA, equal to tens of thousands of T cell genomes, was loaded into each replicate PCR. Purified libraries were quantified with a Qubit 3.0 fluorometer, sized on a Bioanalyzer 2100, and re-quantified with the KAPA Library Quantification kit. Every immunoSEQ 96-well plate was sequenced on a separate single-read 150-cycle Illumina NextSeq 550 flow cell. In the source study's methods: Because the immunoSEQ output held only junctional sequences and lacked quality scores, the filtering could not match the filtering applied to full-length reads. To assign V/J genes and CDR3, sequences were annotated using PyIR, a Python wrapper for IgBLAST v1.9, with IMGT germline references. Any read was removed if the V/J assignment was weak (E-value above 1e-6), the CDR3 was missing, or the read contained stop codons, out-of-frame junctions, or ambiguous translated residues. V3J clonotypes were defined as sequences sharing an identical inferred V gene, J gene, and CDR3 amino acid sequence. To compute the percentage overlap between repertoires, the number of shared unique clonotypes was divided by the size of the smaller repertoire. RTK rarefaction, the Chao1 estimator, and Recon v2.1 estimates of unobserved clonotypes were used to assess repertoire richness. Generation probabilities for all TCRbeta clonotypes obtained by the gDNA method from a handful of donors were computed using OLGA. TCRdb carries this immuneACCESS record with in-frame sequences only. Its versions omit some clonotypes, under half of them owing to an unresolved V gene in the studies checked, with the rest unexplained. V and J calls and clone size are as listed in that table; D and trimming were resolved from the DNA. The sample profile shows over 1.5 million clones; about 98% of them were found once. Of the sample, about 0.45% is held by the ten largest clones.

This clone occurred once. What this receptor recognizes is not known. Per-nucleotide qualities are absent, and no much larger clonotype sits a single base away. The sample taken for sequencing was naive CD4+ T cells sorted from blood. Read against the paper, the sample's cell subset or site label means: CD45RA+ positively selected. The clonotype comes from a man under 40 in good health.

The DNA is TGCGCCAGCAGCCCTCGTGGGCCTAGCGGGAGACGGGAGACCCAGTACTTC. This encodes CASSPRGPSGRRETQYF. Recombination linked TRBV4-1 to TRBJ2-5, with TRBD2 matching 10 junction bases. Ends trimmed: V by 4 bases, J by 5 bases; bases unmatched to a gene: 13. The CDR3 spans 17 residues, from the cysteine through the phenylalanine. CDR3 DNA only is kept here, 51 bases in frame from base 1. The germline V gene yields MGHRA for CDR1 and YSYEKL for CDR2.